The 20 T cell receptor beta chains in this list originate from one sample, sequenced in a study of T and B cells in COVID-19 patients. From blood, roughly 240-550 ng of genomic DNA served as TRB template. Multiplex PCR with BIOMED2 TRB-A/B primer pools amplified TRB rearrangements. MiXCR, run by TCRdb on the multiplex PCR reads, gives a single entry per CDR3 protein. The repertoire consists of about 21,000 distinct CDR3 sequences, with under 35% occurring once and the leading ten covering around 2.1%. The sequenced material came from blood. These receptors were taken from a human donor who had recovered from COVID-19.

The V gene is TRBV9, the J gene TRBJ2-3; tentative D call: TRBD2 (5 bases). The CDR3 is made up of 16 amino acids. CDR1 is SGDLS, CDR2 YYNGEE, per germline. Trimming removed 3 bases at V and 2 bases at J, with 16 bases between. This CDR3 reads CASSAGITLHTDTQYF. The CDR3 DNA reads as TGTGCCAGCAGCGCGGGGATCACCCTGCACACAGATACGCAGTATTTT.

V is TRBV27 and J is TRBJ1-5; 8 nucleotides align to TRBD1. This CDR3 is built from 16 residues. The J segment lost 2 bases and the V segment lost 6 bases, leaving 9 bases of the junction unmatched. Germline V gene lookup returns CDR1 MNHEY and CDR2 SMNVEV (reference sequence). CDR3 residues: CASRLQGAGGNQPQHF. CDR3 nucleotide sequence: TGTGCCAGCAGACTCCAGGGGGCCGGTGGCAATCAGCCCCAGCATTTT.

This clonotype counts as medium-sized (0.01 to 0.1%). The chain has TRBV18 and TRBJ2-1; D ambiguous. The ends were cut back, 3 bases at V and 4 bases at J, with 10 bases in the middle. Germline CDR1 is KGHSH and CDR2 is LQKENI. The CDR3 runs 14 residues. CDR3 in amino acids: CASSPFQEYNEQFF. The CDR3 nucleotides read TGTGCCAGCTCACCTTTTCAGGAATACAATGAGCAGTTCTTC.

This clonotype was observed at least ten times. V and J are TRBV27 and TRBJ2-1; D might be TRBD2 (5 bases). Trimming left V 7 bases short and J 3 bases short, with 13 bases between. Germline V gives CDR1 MNHEY, CDR2 SMNVEV (reference sequence). There are 14 residues in the CDR3. The CDR3 spells CASTPYGDYNEQFF. The CDR3 DNA sequence: TGTGCCAGCACCCCCTACGGGGACTACAATGAGCAGTTCTTC.

This chain uses TRBV6-1 with TRBJ1-5; the D gene is possibly TRBD1 (5 bases). This CDR3 contains 14 residues. Trimming took off 1 base at V and 7 bases at J, with 11 bases between the two ends. Germline loops: CDR1 MNHNS, CDR2 SASEGT. The CDR3 here is CASSEGGGGQPQHF. The DNA of the CDR3 is TGTGCCAGCAGTGAAGGGGGGGGAGGGCAGCCCCAGCATTTT.

Judged by abundance, this clonotype is medium-sized. This sequence joins TRBV29-1 and TRBJ2-1; no clear D gene. The CDR3 is made up of 15 amino acids. V was pared by 8 bases and J by 7 bases, with 24 bases between. Germline V CDR1 and CDR2: SQVTM, ANQGSEA. The CDR3 DNA is TGCAGCCCTGCCTGTGACCCCGCCCGCGGAAATGAGCAGTTCTTC. Translated: CSPACDPARGNEQFF.

By share, this clonotype ranks as medium-sized (0.01 to 0.1%). V is TRBV11-3 and J is TRBJ1-4; 7 bases are shared with TRBD1. This CDR3 spans 15 amino acids. V was pared by 5 bases and J by 3 bases, with 6 bases of the junction left unmatched. Germline assignment: CDR1 SGHNT and CDR2 YENEEA. DNA of the CDR3: TGTGCCAGCAGCATGGTGGGACAGCCTAATGAAAAACTGTTTTTT. It yields the protein CASSMVGQPNEKLFF.

V and J are TRBV12-3 or TRBV12-4 and TRBJ1-2; D is undetermined. V gave up 1 base and J gave up 4 bases, with 4 bases separating them. This CDR3 has 12 amino acids. The CDR3 bases are TGTGCCAGCAGTTTAGGCCCCTATGGCTACACCTTC. As protein: CASSLGPYGYTF.

This chain joins TRBV9 and TRBJ2-1; D call uncertain. The V gene lost 1 base and the J gene lost 4 bases, with 3 bases spanning the gap. The germline gives CDR1 SGDLS, CDR2 YYNGEE. CDR3 length: 12 residues. This chain's CDR3 is CASSVTYNEQFF. Here the CDR3 DNA reads TGTGCCAGCAGCGTAACGTACAATGAGCAGTTCTTC.

The chain uses TRBV10-3 and TRBJ2-7, with TRBD1 matching 8 bases. Trimming cost V 6 bases and J 0 bases; bases outside gene matches: 7. This CDR3 has 15 amino acids. CDR1 and CDR2 (germline): ENHRY, SYGVKD. DNA for the CDR3: TGTGCCATCAGGAGGGGTGGGACAGGCTCCTACGAGCAGTACTTC. Translation: CAIRRGGTGSYEQYF.

Regarding this clonotype: A much more abundant neighbour one base away suggests this may be a read error. The chain recombines TRBV18 with TRBJ2-3, with D possibly TRBD1 on 6 matching bases. V lost 5 bases and J 6 bases, leaving 12 bases between the germline ends. The CDR3 runs 13 residues. Germline CDR1 and CDR2: KGHSH and LQKENI. DNA for the CDR3: TGTGCCAGCTCATGTGGAGGACAGGATACGCAGTATTTT. As protein: CASSCGGQDTQYF.

This clonotype was seen only a few times. V gene TRBV12-3 or TRBV12-4 combines with J gene TRBJ1-4; D is unresolved. V was shortened by 5 bases and J by 7 bases, with 23 bases between the two germline ends. This CDR3 comprises 17 residues. CDR3 in DNA: TGTGCCAGCAGTACGGCTACTCGCGGGATAGGCGGTGAAAAACTGTTTTTT. Residues: CASSTATRGIGGEKLFF.

This sequence joins TRBV20-1 and TRBJ2-5; no firm D call. This CDR3 spans 11 amino acids. V lost 3 bases and J 5 bases, leaving 7 bases between the germline ends. CDR1 is DFQATT, CDR2 SNEGSKA, per germline (reference sequence). The CDR3 region has the DNA TGCAGTGCTAGTCTAGGGGAGACCCAGTACTTC. It translates to CSASLGETQYF.

Of note for this clonotype: A single base separates this from a much larger clone, so it may be a read error. Because it lacks the conserved phenylalanine or tryptophan at the end, this CDR3 is likely a read error. V and J are TRBV30 and TRBJ2-7; tentatively, D is TRBD1 (6 bases). The germline V gene has CDR1 GTSNPN and CDR2 SVGIG (reference sequence). The V gene lost 0 bases and the J gene lost 3 bases, with 6 bases spanning the gap. This CDR3 is built from 12 residues. The CDR3 bases are TGTGCCTGGAGTGTACAGGGCTACGAGCAGTACTTA. Protein sequence: CAWSVQGYEQYL.

This clonotype was seen more than once but under ten times. The CDR3 DNA sequence: TGTGCCAGCAGTTCGTCTGGCAGCGGCTATGGCTACACCTTC. Its translation is CASSSSGSGYGYTF. This rearrangement joins TRBV27 to TRBJ1-2, with D hard to call. This CDR3 is 14 amino acids long. Trimming took 4 bases from V and 4 from J, leaving 13 bases between them. The V gene's germline CDR1 is MNHEY and CDR2 SMNVEV (reference sequence).

The rearrangement joins TRBV6-5 to TRBJ1-3; 7 bases map to TRBD1. The CDR3 extends over 17 amino acids. The V segment lost 10 bases and the J segment 4 bases; nucleotides outside the gene matches: 19. Germline lookup yields CDR1 MNHEY and CDR2 SVGAGI. The CDR3 reads CATDILTGVYSGNTIYF. CDR3 nucleotide sequence: TGTGCCACCGATATATTAACAGGGGTCTATTCAGGAAACACCATATATTTT.

This clonotype has at least ten counts. The gene calls are TRBV30 and TRBJ2-7; 7 positions agree with TRBD2. The CDR3 length is 15 residues. The germline gives CDR1 GTSNPN, CDR2 SVGIG (reference sequence). The trim removed 0 bases at V and 0 bases at J, leaving 5 bases unmatched. The CDR3 DNA reads TGTGCCTGGAGTGTAGGCGGGGGACGCTCCTACGAGCAGTACTTC. Translating gives CAWSVGGGRSYEQYF. Based on the CDR3 plus reference TRBV30 and TRBJ2-7, the full variable domain is SQTIHQWPATLVQPVGSPLSLECTVEGTSNPNLYWYRQAAGRGLQLLFYSVGIGQISSEVPQNLSASRPQDRQFILSSKKLLLSDSGFYLCAWSVGGGRSYEQYFGPGTRLTVT.

V gene TRBV6-5 combines with J gene TRBJ2-5; TRBD2 matches at 8 bases. The V gene end was trimmed by 7 bases and the J gene end by 4 bases; junction bases not matched to a gene: 5. CDR3 size: 13 residues. Germline V lookup: CDR1 MNHEY, CDR2 SVGAGI. In DNA, the CDR3 is TGTGCCAGCACCCCGGGGGGGCTAGAGACCCAGTACTTC. Its protein product is CASTPGGLETQYF.

J is TRBJ1-1 and V is TRBV6-1, with TRBD1 identical over 8 bases. The germline gives CDR1 MNHNS, CDR2 SASEGT. With V trimmed by 2 bases and J by 0 bases, 2 bases remained unmatched. There are 15 residues in the CDR3. The DNA of the CDR3 is TGTGCCAGCAGTGAATACAGGGGGGTGAACACTGAAGCTTTCTTT. Its translation is CASSEYRGVNTEAFF.

This clonotype was seen a few times. CDR3 DNA sequence: TGTGCCAGCAGTTACTCTCGGCAGAGAAACATGAACACTGAAGCTTTCTTT. It translates to CASSYSRQRNMNTEAFF. This chain connects TRBV6-5 to TRBJ1-1; no clear D gene. The V end lost 0 bases, the J end lost 0 bases, and 14 bases lay between the germline ends. This CDR3 comprises 17 residues. Per the germline V gene, CDR1 is MNHEY and CDR2 is SVGAGI.